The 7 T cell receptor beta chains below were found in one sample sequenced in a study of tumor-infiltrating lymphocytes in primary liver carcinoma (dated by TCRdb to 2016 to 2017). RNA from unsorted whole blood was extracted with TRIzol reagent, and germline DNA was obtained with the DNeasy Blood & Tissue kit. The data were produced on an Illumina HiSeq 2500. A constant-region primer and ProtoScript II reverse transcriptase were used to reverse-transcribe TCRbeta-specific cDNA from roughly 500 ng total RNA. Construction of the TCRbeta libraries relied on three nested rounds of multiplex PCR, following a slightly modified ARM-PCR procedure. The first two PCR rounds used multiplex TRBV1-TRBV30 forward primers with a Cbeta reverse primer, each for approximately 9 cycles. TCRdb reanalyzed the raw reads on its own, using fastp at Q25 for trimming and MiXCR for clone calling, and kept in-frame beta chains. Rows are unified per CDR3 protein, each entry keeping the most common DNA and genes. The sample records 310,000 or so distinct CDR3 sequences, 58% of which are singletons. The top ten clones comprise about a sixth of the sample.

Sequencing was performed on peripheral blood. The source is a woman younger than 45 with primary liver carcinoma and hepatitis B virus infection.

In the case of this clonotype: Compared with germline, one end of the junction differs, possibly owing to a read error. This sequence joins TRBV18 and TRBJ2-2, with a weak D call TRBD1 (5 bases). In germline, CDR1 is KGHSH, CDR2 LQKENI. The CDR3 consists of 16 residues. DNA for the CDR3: TGTGCCAGCTCACCGTCCAGGGTGGAGAACACTGGGGAGCTGTTTTTT. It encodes CASSPSRVENTGELFF. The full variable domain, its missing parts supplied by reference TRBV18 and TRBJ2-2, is NAGVMQNPRHLVRRRGQEARLRCSPMKGHSHVYWYRQLPEEGLKFMVYLQKENIIDESGMPKERFSAEFPKEGPSILRIQQVVRGDSAAYFCASSPSRVENTGELFFGEGSRLTVL.

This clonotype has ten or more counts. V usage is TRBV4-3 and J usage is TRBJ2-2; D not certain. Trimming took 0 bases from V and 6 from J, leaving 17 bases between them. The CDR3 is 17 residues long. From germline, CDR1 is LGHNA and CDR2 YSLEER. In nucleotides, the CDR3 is TGCGCCAGCAGCCAAGAGTTCAGCCCTGGGGTTGCCGGGGAGCTGTTTTTT. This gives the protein CASSQEFSPGVAGELFF.

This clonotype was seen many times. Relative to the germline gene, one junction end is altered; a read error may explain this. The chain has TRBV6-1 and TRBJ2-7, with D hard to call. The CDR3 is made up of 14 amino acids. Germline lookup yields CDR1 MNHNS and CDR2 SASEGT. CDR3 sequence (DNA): TGTGCCAGCAGCGAAGGTCCCGAGACCTACGAGCAGTACTTC. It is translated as CASSEGPETYEQYF.

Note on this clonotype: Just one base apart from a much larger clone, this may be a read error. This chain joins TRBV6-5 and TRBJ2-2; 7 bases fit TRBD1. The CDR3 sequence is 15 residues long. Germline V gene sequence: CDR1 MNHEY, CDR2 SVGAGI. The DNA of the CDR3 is TGTGCCGGCAGGTGGGACAGCTTGAACACCGGGGAGCTGTTTTTT. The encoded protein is CAGRWDSLNTGELFF.

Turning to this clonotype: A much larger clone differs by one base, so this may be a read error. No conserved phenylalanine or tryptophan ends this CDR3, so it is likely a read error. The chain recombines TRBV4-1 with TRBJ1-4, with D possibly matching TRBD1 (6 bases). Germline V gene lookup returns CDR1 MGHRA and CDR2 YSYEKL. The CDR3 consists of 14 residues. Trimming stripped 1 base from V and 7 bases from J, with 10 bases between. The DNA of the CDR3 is TGCGCCAGCAGCCAAGCAGGGGAGAGTGAAAAACTGTTTCTT. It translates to CASSQAGESEKLFL.

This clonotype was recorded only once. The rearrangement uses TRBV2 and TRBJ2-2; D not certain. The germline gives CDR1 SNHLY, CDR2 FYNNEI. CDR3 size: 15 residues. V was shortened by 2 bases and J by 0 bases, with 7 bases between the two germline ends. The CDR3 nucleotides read TGTGCCAGCAGTGAATTCAGTCCGAACACCGGGGAGCTGTTTTTT. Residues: CASSEFSPNTGELFF.

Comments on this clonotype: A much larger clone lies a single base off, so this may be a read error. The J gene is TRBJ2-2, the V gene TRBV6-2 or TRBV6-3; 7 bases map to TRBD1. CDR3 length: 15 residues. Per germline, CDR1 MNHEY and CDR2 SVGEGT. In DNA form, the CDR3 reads TGTGCCAACAGTTACGCCGGGACAGTGGCCGGGGAGCTGTTTTTT. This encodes CANSYAGTVAGELFF.